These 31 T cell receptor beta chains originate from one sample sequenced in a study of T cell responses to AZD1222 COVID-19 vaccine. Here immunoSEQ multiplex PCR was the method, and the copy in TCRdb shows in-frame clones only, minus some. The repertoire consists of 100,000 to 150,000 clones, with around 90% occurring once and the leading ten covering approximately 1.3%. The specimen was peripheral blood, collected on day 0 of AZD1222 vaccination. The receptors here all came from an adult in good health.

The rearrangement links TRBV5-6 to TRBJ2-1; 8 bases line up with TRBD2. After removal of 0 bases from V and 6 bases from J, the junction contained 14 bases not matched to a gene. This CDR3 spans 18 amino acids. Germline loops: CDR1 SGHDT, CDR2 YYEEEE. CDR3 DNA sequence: TGTGCCAGCAGCTTGGGAGGTATCGGGGGGGCAGATTTCAATGAGCAGTTCTTC. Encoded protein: CASSLGGIGGADFNEQFF.

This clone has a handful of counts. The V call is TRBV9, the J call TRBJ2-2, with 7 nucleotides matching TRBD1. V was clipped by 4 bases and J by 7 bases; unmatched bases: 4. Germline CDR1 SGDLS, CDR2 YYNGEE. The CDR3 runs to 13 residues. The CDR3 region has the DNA TGTGCCAGCAGCCCGAACAGGGGCGGGGAGCTGTTTTTT. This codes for CASSPNRGGELFF.

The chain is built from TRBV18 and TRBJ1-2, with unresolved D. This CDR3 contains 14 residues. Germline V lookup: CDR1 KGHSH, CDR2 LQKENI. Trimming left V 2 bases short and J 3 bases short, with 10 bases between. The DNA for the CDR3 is TGTGCCAGCTCACCATCGGTCGGGGACTATGGCTACACCTTC. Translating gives CASSPSVGDYGYTF.

For the CDR3, the DNA is TGCGCCAGCAGCCAAGGGGACAGGGGGCCGAGCAACTATGGCTACACCTTC. It specifies CASSQGDRGPSNYGYTF. The rearrangement links TRBV4-1 to TRBJ1-2, with 12 nucleotides matching TRBD1. Germline-derived CDR1 and CDR2 are MGHRA and YSYEKL. Losses at the gene ends were 1 base for V and 2 bases for J; bases not matched to a gene: 5. The CDR3 runs 17 residues.

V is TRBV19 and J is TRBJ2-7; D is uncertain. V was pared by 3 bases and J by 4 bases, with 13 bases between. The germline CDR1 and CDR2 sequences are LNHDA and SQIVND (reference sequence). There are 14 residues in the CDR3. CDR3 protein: CASSIDTTLYEQYF. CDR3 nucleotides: TGTGCCAGTAGTATCGACACCACCCTTTACGAGCAGTACTTC. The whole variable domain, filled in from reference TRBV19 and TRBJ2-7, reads DGGITQSPKYLFRKEGQNVTLSCEQNLNHDAMYWYRQDPGQGLRLIYYSQIVNDFQKGDIAEGYSVSREKKESFPLTVTSAQKNPTAFYLCASSIDTTLYEQYFGPGTRLTVT.

The CDR3 region has the DNA TGTGCCAGCAGCTTCGGACCCGAAGCTTTCTTT. It specifies CASSFGPEAFF. The chain recombines TRBV5-6 with TRBJ1-1, with no clear D. The germline V and J ends were trimmed by 2 bases and 8 bases, with 7 bases remaining between them. This CDR3 region has 11 residues. Germline loops: CDR1 SGHDT, CDR2 YYEEEE.

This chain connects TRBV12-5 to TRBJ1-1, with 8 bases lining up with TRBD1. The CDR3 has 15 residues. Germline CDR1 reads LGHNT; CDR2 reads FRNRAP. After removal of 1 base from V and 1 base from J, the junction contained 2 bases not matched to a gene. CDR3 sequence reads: CASGLAGTGNTEAFF. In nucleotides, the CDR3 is TGTGCTAGTGGTTTGGCTGGGACAGGGAACACTGAAGCTTTCTTT.

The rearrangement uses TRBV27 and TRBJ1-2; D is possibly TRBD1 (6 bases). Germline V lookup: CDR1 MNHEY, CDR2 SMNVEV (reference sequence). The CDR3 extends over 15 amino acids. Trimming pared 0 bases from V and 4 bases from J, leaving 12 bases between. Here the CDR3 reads CASSLSFGRGYGYTF. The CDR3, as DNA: TGTGCCAGCAGTTTATCGTTTGGCAGGGGCTATGGCTACACCTTC.

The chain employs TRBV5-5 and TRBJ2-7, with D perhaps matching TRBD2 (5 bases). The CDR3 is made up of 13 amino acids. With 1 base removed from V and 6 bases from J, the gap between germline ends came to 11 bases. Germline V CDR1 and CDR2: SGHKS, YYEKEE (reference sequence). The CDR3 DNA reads TGTGCCAGCAGCTTGTACTTCGAGGGCGAGCAGTACTTC. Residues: CASSLYFEGEQYF. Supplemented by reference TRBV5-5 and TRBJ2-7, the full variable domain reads DAGVTQSPTHLIKTRGQQVTLRCSPISGHKSVSWYQQVLGQGPQFIFQYYEKEERGRGNFPDRFSARQFPNYSSELNVNALLLGDSALYLCASSLYFEGEQYFGPGTRLTVT.

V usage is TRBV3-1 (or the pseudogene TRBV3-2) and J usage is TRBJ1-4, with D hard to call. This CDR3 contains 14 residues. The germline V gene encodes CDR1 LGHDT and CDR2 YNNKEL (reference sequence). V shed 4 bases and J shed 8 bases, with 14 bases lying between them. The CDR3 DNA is TGTGCCAGCAGCCTCCCCGGGCGGAAAGAAAAACTGTTTTTT. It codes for CASSLPGRKEKLFF.

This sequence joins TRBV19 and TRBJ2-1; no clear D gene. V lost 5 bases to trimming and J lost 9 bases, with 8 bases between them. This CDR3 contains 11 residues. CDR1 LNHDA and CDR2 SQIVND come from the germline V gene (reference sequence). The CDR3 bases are TGTGCCAGTAGTTTAAGCTCTGAGCAGTTCTTC. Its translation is CASSLSSEQFF.

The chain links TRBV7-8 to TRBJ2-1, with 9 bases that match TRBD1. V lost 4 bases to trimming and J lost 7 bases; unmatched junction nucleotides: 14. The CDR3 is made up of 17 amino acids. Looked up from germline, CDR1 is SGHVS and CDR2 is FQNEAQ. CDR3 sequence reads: CASSSLGGTGFRNEQFF. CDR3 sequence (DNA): TGTGCCAGCAGCTCCCTGGGCGGGACAGGGTTTAGGAATGAGCAGTTCTTC.

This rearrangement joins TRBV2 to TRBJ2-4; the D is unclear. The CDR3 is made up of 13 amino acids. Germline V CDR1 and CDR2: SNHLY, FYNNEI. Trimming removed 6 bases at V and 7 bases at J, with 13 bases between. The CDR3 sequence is CASSPQFGNIQYF. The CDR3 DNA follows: TGTGCCAGCAGCCCCCAGTTCGGGAACATTCAGTACTTC.

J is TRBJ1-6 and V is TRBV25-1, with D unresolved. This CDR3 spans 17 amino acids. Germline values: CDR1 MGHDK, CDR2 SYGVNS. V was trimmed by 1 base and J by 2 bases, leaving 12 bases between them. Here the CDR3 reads CASSESSFLPYNSPLHF. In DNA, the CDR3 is TGTGCCAGCAGTGAATCATCCTTTCTTCCCTATAATTCACCCCTCCACTTT.

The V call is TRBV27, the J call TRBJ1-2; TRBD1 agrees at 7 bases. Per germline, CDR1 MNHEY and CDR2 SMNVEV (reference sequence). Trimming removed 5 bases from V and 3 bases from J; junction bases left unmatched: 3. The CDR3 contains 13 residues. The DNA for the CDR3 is TGTGCCAGCAGTCCTCAGGGGGACTATGGCTACACCTTC. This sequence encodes CASSPQGDYGYTF.

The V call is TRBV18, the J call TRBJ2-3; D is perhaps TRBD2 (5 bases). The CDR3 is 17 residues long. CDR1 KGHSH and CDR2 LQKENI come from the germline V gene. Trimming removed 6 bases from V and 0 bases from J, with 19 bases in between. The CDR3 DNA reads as TGTGCCAGCTCCCTCCCGGGGAGCGGCTATAGCACAGATACGCAGTATTTT. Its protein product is CASSLPGSGYSTDTQYF.

The chain's CDR3 is CASSFGRETQYF. In nucleotides, the CDR3 is TGTGCCAGCAGTTTTGGGCGGGAGACCCAGTACTTC. The rearrangement links TRBV12-3 or TRBV12-4 to TRBJ2-5; no clear D. The germline V and J ends were trimmed by 3 bases and 5 bases, with 7 bases remaining between them. This CDR3 has 12 residues.

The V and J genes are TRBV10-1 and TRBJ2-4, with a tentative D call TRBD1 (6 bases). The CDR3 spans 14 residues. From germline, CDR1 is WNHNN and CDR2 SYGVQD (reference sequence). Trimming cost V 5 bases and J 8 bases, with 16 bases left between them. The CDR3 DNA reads TGCGCCAGCAGTCCGACAGGCCTGGGGGACATTCAGTACTTC. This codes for CASSPTGLGDIQYF.

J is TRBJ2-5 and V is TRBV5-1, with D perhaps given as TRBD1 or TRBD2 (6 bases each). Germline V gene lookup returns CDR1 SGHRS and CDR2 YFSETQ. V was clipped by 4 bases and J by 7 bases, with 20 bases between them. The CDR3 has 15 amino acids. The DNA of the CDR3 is TGCGCCAGCAGCCGAGACCTCGGGGGCTATGGGACCCAGTACTTC. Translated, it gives CASSRDLGGYGTQYF.

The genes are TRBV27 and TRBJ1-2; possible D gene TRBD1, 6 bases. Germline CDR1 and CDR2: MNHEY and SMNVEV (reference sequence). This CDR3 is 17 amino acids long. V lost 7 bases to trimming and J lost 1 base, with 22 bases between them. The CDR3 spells CASTPRVDTGINYGYTF. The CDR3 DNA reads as TGTGCCAGCACCCCAAGAGTTGATACAGGGATTAACTATGGCTACACCTTC.

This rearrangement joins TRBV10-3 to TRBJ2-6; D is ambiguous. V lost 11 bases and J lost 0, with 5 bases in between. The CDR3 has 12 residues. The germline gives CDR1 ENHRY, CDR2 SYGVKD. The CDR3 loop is CAANSGANVLTF. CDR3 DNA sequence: TGTGCCGCCAACTCTGGGGCCAACGTCCTGACTTTC.

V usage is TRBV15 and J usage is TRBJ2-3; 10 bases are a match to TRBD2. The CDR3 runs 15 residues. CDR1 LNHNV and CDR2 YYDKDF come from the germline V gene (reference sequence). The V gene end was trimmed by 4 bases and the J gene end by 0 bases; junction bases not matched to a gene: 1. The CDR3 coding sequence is TGTGCCACCAGCAAAGCGGGGGGGAGCACAGATACGCAGTATTTT. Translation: CATSKAGGSTDTQYF.

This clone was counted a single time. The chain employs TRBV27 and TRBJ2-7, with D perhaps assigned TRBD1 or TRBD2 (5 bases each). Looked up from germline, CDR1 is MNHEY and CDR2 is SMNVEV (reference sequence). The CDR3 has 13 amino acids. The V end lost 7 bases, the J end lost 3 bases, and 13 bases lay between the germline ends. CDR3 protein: CASTWGIDYEQYF. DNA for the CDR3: TGTGCCAGCACCTGGGGGATCGACTACGAGCAGTACTTC.

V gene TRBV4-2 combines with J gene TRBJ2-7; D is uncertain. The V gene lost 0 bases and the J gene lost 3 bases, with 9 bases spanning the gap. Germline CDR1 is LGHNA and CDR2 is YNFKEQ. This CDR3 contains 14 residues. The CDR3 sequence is CASSQEGSVYEQYF. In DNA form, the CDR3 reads TGTGCCAGCAGCCAAGAGGGAAGTGTCTACGAGCAGTACTTC.

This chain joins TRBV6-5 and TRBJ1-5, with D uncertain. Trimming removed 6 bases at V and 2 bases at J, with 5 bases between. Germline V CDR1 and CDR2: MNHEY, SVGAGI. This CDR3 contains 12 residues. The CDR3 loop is CASRKGNQPQHF. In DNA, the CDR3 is TGTGCCAGCAGAAAGGGCAATCAGCCCCAGCATTTT.

CDR3 residues: CASSQVDMGFASSPLHF. The CDR3 region has the DNA TGCGCCAGCAGCCAAGTCGATATGGGTTTTGCGAGTTCACCCCTCCACTTT. This chain uses TRBV4-1 with TRBJ1-6; the D is unclear. This CDR3 is 17 amino acids long. CDR1 MGHRA and CDR2 YSYEKL come from the germline V gene. The V and J ends lost 1 base and 9 bases respectively, with 19 bases between them.

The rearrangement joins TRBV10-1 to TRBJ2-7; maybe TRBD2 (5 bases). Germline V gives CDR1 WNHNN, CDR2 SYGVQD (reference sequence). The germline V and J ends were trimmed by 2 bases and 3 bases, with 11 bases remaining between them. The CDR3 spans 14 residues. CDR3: CASSEGQDYYEQYF. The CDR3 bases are TGCGCCAGCAGTGAGGGGCAAGACTACTACGAGCAGTACTTC.

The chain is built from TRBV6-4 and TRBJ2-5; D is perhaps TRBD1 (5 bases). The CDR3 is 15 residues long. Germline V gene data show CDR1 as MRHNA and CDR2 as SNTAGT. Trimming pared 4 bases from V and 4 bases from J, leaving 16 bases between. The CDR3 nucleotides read TGTGCCAGCAGTGCCACGACAGTAGTCGGAGAGACCCAGTACTTC. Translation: CASSATTVVGETQYF.

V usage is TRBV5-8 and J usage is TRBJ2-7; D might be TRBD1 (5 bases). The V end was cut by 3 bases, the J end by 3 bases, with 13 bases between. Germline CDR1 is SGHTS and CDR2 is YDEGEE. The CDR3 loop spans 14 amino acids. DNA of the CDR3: TGTGCCAGCAGCTGGGCGATGGGGCACTACGAGCAGTACTTC. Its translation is CASSWAMGHYEQYF. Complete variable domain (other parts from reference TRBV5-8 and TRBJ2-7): EAGVTQSPTHLIKTRGQQATLRCSPISGHTSVYWYQQALGLGLQFLLWYDEGEERNRGNFPPRFSGRQFPNYSSELNVNALELEDSALYLCASSWAMGHYEQYFGPGTRLTVT.

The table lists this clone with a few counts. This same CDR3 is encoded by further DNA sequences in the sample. The CDR3, as DNA: TGTGCCAGTAGTATCGACAGAGCTAACTATGGCTACACCTTC. Translated: CASSIDRANYGYTF. The chain joins TRBV19 to TRBJ1-2; D possibly corresponds to TRBD1 (5 bases). With 3 bases removed from V and 0 bases from J, the gap between germline ends came to 8 bases. This CDR3 has 14 amino acids. The germline CDR1 and CDR2 sequences are LNHDA and SQIVND (reference sequence).

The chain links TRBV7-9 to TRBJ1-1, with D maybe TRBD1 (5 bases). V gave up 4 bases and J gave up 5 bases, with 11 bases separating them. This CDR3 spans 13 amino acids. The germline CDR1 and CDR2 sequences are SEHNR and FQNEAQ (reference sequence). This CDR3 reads CASSSPGGTEAFF. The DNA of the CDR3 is TGTGCCAGCAGCTCGCCGGGGGGGACTGAAGCTTTCTTT.